These 9 T cell receptor beta chains originate from one sample sequenced in a study of T-cell reconstitution after alpha-beta-depleted transplantation in children. Unique molecular identifiers featured in how the TCRbeta library was prepared. TCRdb called the PCR reads again in MiXCR, with one record for every CDR3 protein. The profile shows about 540,000 distinct CDR3 sequences, around 20% of them singletons. This sample comprised PBMCs from the stem cell graft donor, obtained from the stem cell graft. The source of these receptors is a human donor who donated a stem cell graft to a child with acute lymphoblastic leukemia.

This sequence joins TRBV7-6 and TRBJ2-3, with TRBD2 as a possible D gene (6 bases). Looked up from germline, CDR1 is SGHVS and CDR2 is FNYEAQ. V lost 3 bases and J lost 0, with 10 bases in between. This CDR3 has 15 residues. In DNA, the CDR3 is TGTGCCAGCAGCTTTAAGGGGACTAGCACAGATACGCAGTATTTT. It yields the protein CASSFKGTSTDTQYF.

This clonotype was recorded a few times. The genes are TRBV29-1 and TRBJ2-1; 13 positions match TRBD2. V was pared by 4 bases and J by 7 bases, with 4 bases of the junction left unmatched. CDR1 SQVTM and CDR2 ANQGSEA come from the germline V gene. This CDR3 spans 14 amino acids. In nucleotides, the CDR3 is TGCAGCGTTGGACTAGCGGGAGGAGGGAATGAGCAGTTCTTC. Translation: CSVGLAGGGNEQFF.

A note on this clonotype: One junction end disagrees with the germline gene, perhaps due to a read error. The chain is built from TRBV29-1 and TRBJ1-2; D is possibly TRBD1 (5 bases). Germline loops: CDR1 SQVTM, CDR2 ANQGSEA. The CDR3 extends over 12 amino acids. CDR3: CSFLGAEDGHTF. Written as DNA, the CDR3 is TGCAGCTTTCTAGGGGCAGAGGATGGCCACACCTTC. The whole variable domain, filled in from reference TRBV29-1 and TRBJ1-2, reads SAVISQKPSRDICQRGTSLTIQCQVDSQVTMMFWYRQQPGQSLTLIATANQGSEATYESGFVIDKFPISRPNLTFSTLTVSNMSPEDSSIYLCSFLGAEDGHTFGSGTRLTVV.

The V gene is TRBV20-1, the J gene TRBJ2-1; no firm D call. The CDR3 is made up of 15 amino acids. The germline V gene encodes CDR1 DFQATT and CDR2 SNEGSKA (reference sequence). The ends were cut back, 0 bases at V and 4 bases at J, with 13 bases in the middle. The CDR3 reads CSARDRRSRYNEQFF. The CDR3, as DNA: TGCAGTGCTAGAGACCGTAGATCTCGTTACAATGAGCAGTTCTTC.

The table lists this clonotype with a few counts. The V and J genes are TRBV20-1 and TRBJ2-3; tentative D call: TRBD2 (5 bases). Trimming removed 8 bases from V and 0 bases from J, with 21 bases in between. The CDR3 is 16 amino acids. Germline lookup yields CDR1 DFQATT and CDR2 SNEGSKA (reference sequence). The CDR3 protein is CSSLAGELTSTDTQYF. As DNA, the CDR3 is TGCAGTTCTCTTGCCGGGGAACTCACTAGCACAGATACGCAGTATTTT.

The V call is TRBV5-1, the J call TRBJ2-7, with 11 bases that match TRBD2. Germline assignment: CDR1 SGHRS and CDR2 YFSETQ. The CDR3 is made up of 17 amino acids. With 0 bases clipped from V and 0 bases from J, the junction kept 5 bases outside the gene matches. The DNA for the CDR3 is TGCGCCAGCAGCTTGGCCTCCGGGACTAGCGGCTCCTACGAGCAGTACTTC. This gives the protein CASSLASGTSGSYEQYF.

The chain links TRBV2 to TRBJ2-1, with 7 nucleotides matching TRBD2. This CDR3 contains 15 residues. Germline CDR1 reads SNHLY; CDR2 reads FYNNEI. J gave up 6 bases and V 5 bases, and 10 bases lay outside the gene matches. In DNA, the CDR3 is TGTGCCAGCAGTTCGCCGACTAGCTTTGGCAATGAGCAGTTCTTC. Amino acids: CASSSPTSFGNEQFF.

The chain recombines TRBV10-2 with TRBJ2-5; weak D call: TRBD2 (6 bases). This CDR3 contains 14 residues. The V gene's germline CDR1 is WSHSY and CDR2 SAAADI. V was trimmed by 10 bases and J by 3 bases, leaving 18 bases between them. This chain's CDR3 is CATSPTSQEETQYF. The DNA for the CDR3 is TGCGCCACCAGCCCCACTAGCCAGGAAGAGACCCAGTACTTC.

CDR3 loop: CASRLTSGRMGEQYF. For the CDR3, the DNA is TGCGCCAGCAGATTGACTAGCGGGAGAATGGGCGAGCAGTACTTC. The V call is TRBV5-1, the J call TRBJ2-7, with 12 bases that match TRBD2. This CDR3 comprises 15 residues. The J segment lost 6 bases and the V segment lost 5 bases, leaving 9 bases of the junction unmatched. The V gene's germline CDR1 is SGHRS and CDR2 YFSETQ.